This T cell receptor (beta chain) emerged from a study of OX40 agonist ivuxolimab in advanced cancers. Study summary: Past anti-PD-1, anti-PD-L1 or anti-CTLA-4 therapy was accepted, and roughly 37% had received some. Study-level findings and limits: At 0.1 to 3.0 mg/kg and by week 6, CD4+ and CD8+ T cells in the blood had expanded clonally.

Concerning this clone: The antigen remains unidentified.

The CDR3 covers 13 residues. CDR1 KGHSH and CDR2 LQKENI come from the germline V gene. Between the trimmed V and J ends, which lost 4 bases and 4 bases, there was a span of 8 bases. Libraries were prepared by immunoSEQ multiplex PCR; TCRdb keeps only in-frame clonotypes and omits some of them. The sample lists fewer than 140,000 clones, just over 90% occurring once. The V and J genes are TRBV18 and TRBJ2-1; tentatively, D is TRBD2 (5 bases). Specimen: CD4+ or CD8+ T cells sorted from blood, collected in a trial of the OX40 agonist ivuxolimab. This receptor was taken from an adult with an advanced solid tumor such as melanoma, head and neck, liver or kidney cancer. The CDR3 sequence is CASSQRGYNEQFF. The CDR3 DNA follows: TGTGCCAGCTCACAACGGGGTTACAATGAGCAGTTCTTC.